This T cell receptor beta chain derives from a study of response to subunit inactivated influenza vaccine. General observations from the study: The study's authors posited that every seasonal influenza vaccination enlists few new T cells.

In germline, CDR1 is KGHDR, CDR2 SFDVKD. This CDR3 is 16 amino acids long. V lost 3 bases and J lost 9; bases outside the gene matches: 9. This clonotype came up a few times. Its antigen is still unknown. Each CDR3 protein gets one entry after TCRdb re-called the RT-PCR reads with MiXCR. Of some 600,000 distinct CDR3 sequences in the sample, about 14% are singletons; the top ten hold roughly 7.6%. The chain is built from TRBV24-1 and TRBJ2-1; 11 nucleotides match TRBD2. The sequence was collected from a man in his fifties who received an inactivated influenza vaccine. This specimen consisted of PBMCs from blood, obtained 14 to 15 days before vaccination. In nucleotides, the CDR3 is TGTGCCACCAGTGATACTAGCGGGGGCCCCCGGGGTGAGCAGTTCTTC. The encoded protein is CATSDTSGGPRGEQFF.